This record concerns one T cell receptor (beta chain) sequence. This sample was taken from a study of cytomegalovirus exposure and HLA in healthy donors. With 60 Vbeta and 13 Jbeta primers, the PCR was carried out. TCRdb keeps only in-frame clones here, not all; method: immunoSEQ multiplex PCR. This sample has some 60,000 clones, with approximately 83% found just once. Germline loops: CDR1 SGHTA, CDR2 FQGNSA. Trimming took off 2 bases at V and 4 bases at J, with 12 bases between the two ends. The CDR3 length is 15 residues. This rearrangement joins TRBV7-2 to TRBJ1-5; D is unclear. Sequences were obtained from PBMCs. The TCR originated in a human donor in good health. The CDR3 sequence: CASSLSVSGNQPQHF. The CDR3 DNA is TGTGCCAGCAGCTTATCCGTTTCGGGAAATCAGCCCCAGCATTTT.